A single sample is the source of the 13 T cell receptor beta chains below, sequenced in a study of blood T cell repertoires in COVID-19. Method: immunoSEQ multiplex PCR; TCRdb's copy keeps in-frame clones and lacks some. The data contain about 150,000 clones, under 85% of them singletons. The sequenced sample was peripheral blood. These receptor sequences come from a man between 60 and 75 years old with COVID-19, enrolled during active disease.

V is TRBV30 and J is TRBJ1-1; D is undetermined. CDR1 is GTSNPN and CDR2 is SVGIG in the germline V gene (reference sequence). This CDR3 is 13 amino acids long. V lost 2 bases to trimming and J lost 1 base, with 8 bases between them. CDR3 region: CAWSLTKNTEAFF. For the CDR3, the DNA is TGTGCCTGGAGTTTGACAAAGAACACTGAAGCTTTCTTT.

This chain uses TRBV6-6 with TRBJ1-6; 7 bases align to TRBD1. V lost 5 bases to trimming and J lost 7 bases; unmatched junction nucleotides: 5. CDR1 is MNHNY and CDR2 is SVGAGI in the germline V gene (reference sequence). The CDR3 consists of 14 residues. CDR3 sequence: CASSPSGQNSPLHF. CDR3 nucleotides: TGTGCCAGCAGTCCCTCGGGACAGAATTCACCCCTCCACTTT.

V and J are TRBV6-2 or TRBV6-3 and TRBJ1-5; D possibly corresponds to TRBD1 (5 bases). Germline lookup yields CDR1 MNHEY and CDR2 SVGEGT. With 5 bases removed from V and 3 bases from J, the gap between germline ends came to 11 bases. This CDR3 has 14 amino acids. DNA of the CDR3: TGTGCCAGCAGTGGACACCTACTCAATCAGCCCCAGCATTTT. This sequence encodes CASSGHLLNQPQHF.

The chain joins TRBV10-3 to TRBJ2-1; 7 bases agree with TRBD1. Germline V CDR1 and CDR2: ENHRY, SYGVKD. Unmatched junction bases numbered 6, after V lost 4 bases and J lost 0 bases. This CDR3 comprises 16 residues. The CDR3 here is CAISGQGVSSYNEQFF. The DNA of the CDR3 is TGTGCCATCAGTGGACAGGGAGTGAGCTCCTACAATGAGCAGTTCTTC.

V and J are TRBV11-3 and TRBJ2-7; 8 nucleotides align to TRBD2. The ends lost 4 bases at V and 5 bases at J; junction bases unmatched: 4. The CDR3 totals 13 residues. CDR1 and CDR2 from the germline V gene are SGHNT and YENEEA. CDR3 sequence reads: CASSSGGPNEQYF. The CDR3 DNA reads TGTGCCAGCAGCTCGGGGGGGCCCAACGAGCAGTACTTC.

The chain has TRBV6-5 and TRBJ1-5; no reliable D call. Germline V gives CDR1 MNHEY, CDR2 SVGAGI. This CDR3 region has 15 residues. Trimming cost V 5 bases and J 0 bases, with 11 bases left between them. CDR3 in amino acids: CASSLRYDSNQPQHF. The CDR3 DNA is TGTGCCAGCAGTCTCCGGTACGATAGCAATCAGCCCCAGCATTTT.

V and J are TRBV19 and TRBJ1-5; TRBD1 agrees at 9 bases. V lost 3 bases to trimming and J lost 6 bases; unmatched junction nucleotides: 3. CDR1 LNHDA and CDR2 SQIVND come from the germline V gene (reference sequence). The CDR3 has 14 residues. Written as DNA, the CDR3 is TGTGCCAGTAGTATGGGACAGGGTACTCAGCCCCAGCATTTT. Protein product: CASSMGQGTQPQHF.

The chain employs TRBV27 and TRBJ1-5; weak D call: TRBD1 (5 bases). The germline gives CDR1 MNHEY, CDR2 SMNVEV (reference sequence). CDR3 length: 15 amino acids. Trimming shortened V by 6 bases and J by 2 bases, and 14 bases separated the two germline ends. For the CDR3, the DNA is TGTGCCAGCAGACCTATGGGGGAGGGCAATCAGCCCCAGCATTTT. Protein: CASRPMGEGNQPQHF.

This chain connects TRBV11-3 to TRBJ2-7; tentatively, D is TRBD2 (5 bases). V lost 5 bases to trimming and J lost 5 bases, with 16 bases between them. CDR1 is SGHNT and CDR2 is YENEEA in the germline V gene. This CDR3 comprises 14 residues. The CDR3 loop reads CASSPEAGSDEQYF. For the CDR3, the DNA is TGTGCCAGCAGCCCGGAGGCGGGTAGCGACGAGCAGTACTTC.

The chain employs TRBV7-9 and TRBJ1-4, with D perhaps TRBD1 (6 bases). Per germline, CDR1 SEHNR and CDR2 FQNEAQ (reference sequence). The CDR3 loop spans 16 amino acids. Trimming shortened V by 5 bases and J by 8 bases, and 21 bases separated the two germline ends. The CDR3 region is CASSHGGHREVEKLFF. The CDR3 DNA is TGTGCCAGCAGCCATGGCGGCCACAGGGAAGTAGAAAAACTGTTTTTT.

The J gene is TRBJ1-2, the V gene TRBV10-2, with a weak D call TRBD1 (5 bases). The CDR3 is 14 residues long. Between the trimmed V and J ends, which lost 0 bases and 8 bases, there was a span of 13 bases. Germline CDR1 WSHSY, CDR2 SAAADI. The DNA of the CDR3 is TGCGCCAGCAGTGAGTCGCTAAGGGGCGCGGGCTACACCTTC. Translating gives CASSESLRGAGYTF.

The chain recombines TRBV7-6 with TRBJ1-2; no clear D gene. The V gene's germline CDR1 is SGHVS and CDR2 FNYEAQ. The CDR3 runs 16 residues. Deletions cut 5 bases from V and 4 bases from J, with 20 bases between. The CDR3 spells CASSPSSGGTLYGYTF. The CDR3 DNA reads TGTGCCAGCAGCCCCTCTTCCGGAGGCACTCTCTATGGCTACACCTTC.

The table lists this clone with a few counts. The chain employs TRBV28 and TRBJ2-3; D is uncertain. V was cut by 5 bases and J by 1 base, with 10 bases left in between. The CDR3 extends over 14 amino acids. Germline V gene data show CDR1 as MDHEN and CDR2 as SYDVKM. CDR3 nucleotides: TGTGCCAGCAGTCAAACCGTAGGCACAGATACGCAGTATTTT. Its translation: CASSQTVGTDTQYF.